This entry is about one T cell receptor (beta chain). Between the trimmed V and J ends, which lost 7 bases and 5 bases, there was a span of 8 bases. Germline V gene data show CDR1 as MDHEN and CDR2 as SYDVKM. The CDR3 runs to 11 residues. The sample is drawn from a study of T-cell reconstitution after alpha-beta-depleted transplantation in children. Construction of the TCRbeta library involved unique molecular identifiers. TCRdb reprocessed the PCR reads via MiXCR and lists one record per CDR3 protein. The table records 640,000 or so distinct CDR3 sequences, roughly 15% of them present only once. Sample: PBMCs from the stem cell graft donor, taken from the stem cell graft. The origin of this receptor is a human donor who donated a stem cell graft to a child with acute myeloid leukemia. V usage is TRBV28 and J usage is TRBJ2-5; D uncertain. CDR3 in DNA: TGTGCCAGCACGTCGTCGGAGACCCAGTACTTC. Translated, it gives CASTSSETQYF.